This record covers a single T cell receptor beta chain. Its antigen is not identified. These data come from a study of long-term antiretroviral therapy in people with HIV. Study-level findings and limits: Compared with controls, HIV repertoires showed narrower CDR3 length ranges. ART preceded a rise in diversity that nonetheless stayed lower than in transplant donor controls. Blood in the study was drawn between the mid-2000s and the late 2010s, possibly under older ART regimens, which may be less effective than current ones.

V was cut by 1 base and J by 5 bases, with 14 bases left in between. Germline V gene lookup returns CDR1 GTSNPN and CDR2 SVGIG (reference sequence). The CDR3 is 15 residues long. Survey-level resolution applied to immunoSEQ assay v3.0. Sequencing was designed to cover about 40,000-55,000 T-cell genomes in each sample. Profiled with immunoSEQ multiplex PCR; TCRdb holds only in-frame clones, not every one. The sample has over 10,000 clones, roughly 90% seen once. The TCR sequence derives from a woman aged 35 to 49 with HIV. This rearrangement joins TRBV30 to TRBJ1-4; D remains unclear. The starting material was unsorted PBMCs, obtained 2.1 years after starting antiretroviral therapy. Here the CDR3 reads CAWSAPSRSNEKLFF. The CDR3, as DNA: TGTGCCTGGAGTGCCCCGTCTCGATCGAATGAAAAACTGTTTTTT. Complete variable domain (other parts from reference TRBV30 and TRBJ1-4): SQTIHQWPATLVQPVGSPLSLECTVEGTSNPNLYWYRQAAGRGLQLLFYSVGIGQISSEVPQNLSASRPQDRQFILSSKKLLLSDSGFYLCAWSAPSRSNEKLFFGSGTQLSVL.